This T cell receptor beta chain was captured by sequencing in a study of blood T cells in healthy people across ages. Sample-barcoded 5' priming and a J-beta primer mix drove a second PCR of roughly 6 to 12 cycles. A single record per CDR3 protein comes from TCRdb applying MiXCR to the 5' RACE reads. This table holds 1.2 million to 1.5 million distinct CDR3 sequences, around 55% found once. The CDR3 is made up of 16 amino acids. Germline V gene lookup returns CDR1 DFQATT and CDR2 SNEGSKA (reference sequence). V was pared by 1 base and J by 0 bases, with 13 bases between. Overall study findings and caveats: Diversity estimated from one million T cells was considered an underestimate.

Worth noting for this clonotype: What it binds is not known.

Sequenced sample: blood. The clonotype originates from a man aged 18 to 30 in good health. The rearrangement joins TRBV20-1 to TRBJ2-1, with D possibly TRBD2 on 5 matching bases. Here the CDR3 DNA reads TGCAGTGCTAGAGGAGTGGCCGGGAACTCCTACAATGAGCAGTTCTTC. It codes for CSARGVAGNSYNEQFF.